This record concerns one T cell receptor (beta chain) sequence. The clone's antigen remains unknown. Base-call qualities are not available, and no considerably larger clone is one nucleotide away. In total, roughly 670 healthy bone marrow donors made up the cohort. All cohort members were sampled while nominally healthy, although unrecorded immune exposures were likely present. The donor was CMV seronegative and was included in the group of 352 seronegative cohort members. A peripheral blood sample was collected from each donor, and TCR beta sequencing was performed on peripheral blood mononuclear cells. Genomic DNA extraction from the blood cell samples was performed with the Qiagen DNeasy Blood Extraction Kit. Library prep was done by the immunoSEQ multiplex PCR assay. A mixture of 60 forward primers for TCR Vbeta segments and 13 reverse primers for TCR Jbeta segments was used in the multiplex PCR. A multiplex PCR assay on genomic DNA amplified the CDR3 region of rearranged TCR beta genes. The amplified TCR beta libraries were sequenced on the Illumina HiSeq System as 87-base-pair reads. In the authors' own workflow: Across the 700 or so repertoires, a later analysis counted 80 million or so unique TCR beta chains, roughly 11 million of which were shared by at least two donors. Raw reads were error-corrected and collapsed into unique sequences by a nearest-neighbor algorithm in which closely related sequences were merged to remove PCR and sequencing errors. Alignment of CDR3 sequences to IMGT reference sequences was used to assign V, D and J gene segments. For a sequence to be retained, at least a six-nucleotide match to both a V gene segment and a J gene segment was required. Rearrangements were called productive when the CDR3 lacked stop codons and stayed in frame with V and J; all others were non-productive. CDR3 was defined by IMGT convention, running from the second conserved V-encoded cysteine to the conserved J-encoded phenylalanine. Sequences without an unambiguous match to a single V gene segment were excluded from the earlier analysis of almost 600 of the donors. An earlier analysis of a few hundred of the donors called V segments functional above 56.7% productive rearrangements and segregating when the between-donor standard deviation exceeded 5%. A statistical classification framework was developed to diagnose cytomegalovirus status using the catalog of TCR beta chain sequences. A later analysis assigned V and J genes by comparing TCR nucleotide sequences with IMGT/GENE-DB human TR gene sequences. The TCRdist pipeline was used in a later analysis to assign CDR3 sequences and most-parsimonious VDJ recombination scenarios. In a later analysis, every TCR beta chain was defined by the combination of its CDR3 amino acid sequence and its V-gene family, and reads without a unique V-gene family were dropped. In a later analysis, 500 to 700 highly shared, low-generation-probability nucleotide sequences were removed to address suspected cross-contamination and a sequencing artifact. For each public chain, a later analysis derived a clonal expansion index from normalized ranks of inferred template counts within each repertoire. A later analysis computed generation probabilities with a VDJ recombination model fitted to out-of-frame rearrangements, and checked the results against IGoR. Hypergeometric tests were used in a later analysis to score TCR-TCR, TCR-HLA and TCR-CMV co-occurrence, with a repertoire-size bias correction applied to the TCR pairs. False discovery rates were estimated in a later analysis by permuting HLA or CMV assignments 20 times. In a later analysis, co-occurring TCRs were grouped using DBSCAN, with TCRdist sequence similarity added in when clustering inside HLA-allele-positive subsets. Co-occurrence clustering excluded repertoires with fewer than 30,000 or more than 120,000 public chains, plus five with anomalous nucleotide sharing. TCRdb obtained this table from immuneACCESS and retained in-frame rearrangements with V and J assigned. These tables miss some clones; where compared with another copy, unresolved V genes account for less than half of the shortfall, and the remainder is unexplained. V, J and clone size were drawn from that table, and D and trimming were deduced from the DNA. Present in this sample are 200,000 to 250,000 clones, around 80% of which were seen just once. Clones ranked in the top ten supply 0.2% to 0.25% of the sample.

Between the V and J ends, shortened by 0 bases and 0 bases respectively, the junction contains 15 bases. Spanning cysteine to phenylalanine, the CDR3 consists of 17 amino acids. Here the CDR3 DNA is all that survives: 51 bases in frame from base 1. Taken from the germline V gene, the CDR1 and CDR2 loops are SGHRS and YFSETQ. This record comes from a study of cytomegalovirus exposure and HLA in healthy donors (dated 2017 in TCRdb). With regard to the full study: According to an earlier analysis of 587 of the donors, about 179 million T cells yielded 117 million unique TCR beta sequences and around 280 Gb of sequence data. Both class I and class II loci were covered by HLA typing, at four-digit resolution. Among a few hundred genotyped donors of the cohort, an average of around 240,000 unique TCR beta nucleotide sequences were sequenced per donor, roughly a sixth of them non-productive. The number of donors typed differed by locus, with about 629-630 for A, B, C, DRB1 and DQB1, 522 for DQA1, approximately 570 for DPA1, and roughly 450 for DPB1. Using immunosequencing, the study profiled T cell repertoires from some 670 subjects and related those repertoires to cytomegalovirus serostatus. To predict cytomegalovirus infection status, the study brought together high-throughput TCR immunosequencing, statistical association of individual TCRs with disease status, and machine learning. Approximately 310 gigabases of sequencing data and approximately 80 million unique TCR sequences were included in an early release covering roughly 700 HLA-typed donors. All discovery cohort repertoires had been generated on a single sequencing platform. Donor age, sex, ethnicity and CMV serostatus were collected together with the repertoire data. A later analysis re-analyzed previously published TCR beta repertoires from about 600 donors and added high-resolution HLA genotyping to study TCR occurrence patterns. Along with the approximately 670-subject first cohort, a separate validation cohort of approximately 110 different subjects was used. Of the 300 to 500 genotyped donors, less than 85% were placed in the genetic ancestry cluster associated with self-reported Caucasian donors. An earlier analysis of roughly 580 of the donors used high-throughput TCR beta sequencing to judge whether each TCR beta V gene segment behaved as functional or pseudogenic. Roughly 5 DR-DQ haplotypes were treated as single units for association and clustering because of strong linkage in the cohort. The study aimed to test whether cataloging public T cell receptors could reveal signatures of past pathogen exposure. The later analysis used no new phenotypic data to find candidate immune exposures, relying instead on TCR beta sequences and their occurrence across donors. A later genetic analysis took genome-wide SNP genotypes for about three fifths of the roughly 670 donors and used that subset as a discovery cohort.

The paper's findings and limits, for the study overall: Assigning TCR associations to individual alleles was difficult when HLA alleles, especially DR and DQ, strongly co-occurred. Because the 87-base-pair reads could not distinguish some IMGT-functional V segments, including TRBV6-2 and TRBV6-3, those segments were excluded. Because HLA typing was missing for some donors at each locus, association tests included only the typed subset. In this cohort, only TCR beta chains were sequenced, and detectable features were limited by the absence of alpha or paired-chain data. It was suggested by the authors that the approach could potentially be generalized to other disease states and immunological phenotypes. About 15 rarely observed V segments, including chromosome 9 orphons, were excluded from the earlier analysis of several hundred of the donors because counts were too low. An earlier analysis of roughly 570 of the donors showed that most TCR beta V segments appeared in productive rearrangements either about 90% or about 30% of the time, which broadly matched IMGT annotations. An association between a missense DCLRE1C variant and V-gene and J-gene trimming of TCR beta chains was found in a later genetic analysis and replicated in an independent cohort. Linkage disequilibrium might explain the correlated functional status among segregating V segments, but an unknown experimental factor could not be excluded. Immune exposure information for the cohort was limited to CMV serostatus. In vitro tests confirmed that a few of the cytomegalovirus-associated TCR beta chains recognize cytomegalovirus antigens. Specific HLA alleles were associated with 18,000 or so TCR beta sequences at a false discovery rate of 0.05 in a later analysis. A further reported finding was that TCR beta sequences accurately predicted the HLA-A and HLA-B alleles for most subjects in the first cohort. The classifier was reported to diagnose cytomegalovirus status with high specificity and sensitivity in both the original and validation cohorts. A cluster of highly shared sequence variants was judged likely to represent a technical artifact of the sequencing pipeline. A later analysis found that TCR association rates varied across HLA loci, with DRB1 alleles showing the most associated TCRs and HLA-C alleles the fewest. A later analysis found that most CMV-associated TCR beta chains appeared HLA-restricted, with HLA associations seemingly driven largely by CMV exposure. Most TCR sequences were seen in very few donors, while some public TCRs were found in many individuals. The presence/absence analyses assumed that sequencing depth was roughly uniform across donors, and that assumption may not be true. According to a later genetic analysis, donors in an Asian-associated ancestry cluster had fewer N-insertions in productive TCRs than the approximately 690-donor mean. The study listed 150 to 200 TCR beta chains as associated with cytomegalovirus. In a later analysis, HLA-associated TCR beta chains were found to be more clonally expanded and to have lower generation probabilities than equally common non-associated chains. According to a later analysis, parvovirus B19, influenza, CMV and Epstein-Barr virus appeared linked to several top co-occurrence clusters.

The chain is encoded by TRBV5-1 joined to TRBJ2-5, with a weak D call of TRBD2 (6 bases match). Sequencing was performed on PBMCs. The TCR originated in a girl aged 2-9 years in good health and CMV-seronegative. The sequenced DNA: TGCGCCAGCAGCTTGGCCGCAGTTGGGGGGTACCAAGAGACCCAGTACTTC. Its translation reads: CASSLAAVGGYQETQYF.